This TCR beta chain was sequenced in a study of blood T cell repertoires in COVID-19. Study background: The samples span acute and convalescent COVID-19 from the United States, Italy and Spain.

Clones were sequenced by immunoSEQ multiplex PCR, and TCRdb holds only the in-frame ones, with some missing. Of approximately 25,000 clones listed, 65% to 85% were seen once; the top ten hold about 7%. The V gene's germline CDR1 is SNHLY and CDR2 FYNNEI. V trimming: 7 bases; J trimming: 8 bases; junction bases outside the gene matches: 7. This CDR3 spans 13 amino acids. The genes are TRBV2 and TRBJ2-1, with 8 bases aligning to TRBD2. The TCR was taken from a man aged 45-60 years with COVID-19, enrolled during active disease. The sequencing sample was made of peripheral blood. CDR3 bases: TGTGCCAGCATCCCGGGGGGGCTCGATGAGCAGTTCTTC. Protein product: CASIPGGLDEQFF. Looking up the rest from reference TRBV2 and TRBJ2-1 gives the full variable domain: EPEVTQTPSHQVTQMGQEVILRCVPISNHLYFYWYRQILGQKVEFLVSFYNNEISEKSEIFDDQFSVERPDGSNFTLKIRSTKLEDSAMYFCASIPGGLDEQFFGPGTRLTVL.